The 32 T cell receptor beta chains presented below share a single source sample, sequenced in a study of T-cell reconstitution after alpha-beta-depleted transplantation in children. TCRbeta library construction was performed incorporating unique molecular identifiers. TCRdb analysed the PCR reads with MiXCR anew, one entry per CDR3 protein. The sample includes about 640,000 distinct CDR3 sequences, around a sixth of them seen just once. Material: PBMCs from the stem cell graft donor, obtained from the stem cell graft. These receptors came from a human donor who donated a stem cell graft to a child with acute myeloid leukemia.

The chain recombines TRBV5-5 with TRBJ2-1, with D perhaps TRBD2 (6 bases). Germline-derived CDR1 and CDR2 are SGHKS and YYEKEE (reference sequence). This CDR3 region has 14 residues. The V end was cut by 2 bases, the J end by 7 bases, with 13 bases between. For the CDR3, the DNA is TGTGCCAGCAGCTTCGGACTAAGGGCGAATGAGCAGTTCTTC. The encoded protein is CASSFGLRANEQFF. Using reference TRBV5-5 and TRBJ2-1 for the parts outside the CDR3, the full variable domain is DAGVTQSPTHLIKTRGQQVTLRCSPISGHKSVSWYQQVLGQGPQFIFQYYEKEERGRGNFPDRFSARQFPNYSSELNVNALLLGDSALYLCASSFGLRANEQFFGPGTRLTVL.

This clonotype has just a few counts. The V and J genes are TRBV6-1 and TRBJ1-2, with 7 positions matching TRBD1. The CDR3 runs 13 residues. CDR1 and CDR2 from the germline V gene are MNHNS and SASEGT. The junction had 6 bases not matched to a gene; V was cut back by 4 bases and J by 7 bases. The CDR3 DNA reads TGTGCCAGCAGTGGGCTACAGGGGTTTGGCTACACCTTC. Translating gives CASSGLQGFGYTF.

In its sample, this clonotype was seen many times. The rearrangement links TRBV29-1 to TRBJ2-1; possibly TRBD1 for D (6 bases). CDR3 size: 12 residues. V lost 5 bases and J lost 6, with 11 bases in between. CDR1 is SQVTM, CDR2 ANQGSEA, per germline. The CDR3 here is CSVYRVGNEQFF. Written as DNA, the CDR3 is TGCAGCGTTTACAGGGTGGGCAATGAGCAGTTCTTC.

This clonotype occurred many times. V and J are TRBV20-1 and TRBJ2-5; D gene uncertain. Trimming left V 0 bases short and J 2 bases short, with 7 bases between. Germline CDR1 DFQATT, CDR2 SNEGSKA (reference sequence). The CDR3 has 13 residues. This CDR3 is CSARETLQETQYF. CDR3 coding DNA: TGCAGTGCTAGAGAGACACTACAAGAGACCCAGTACTTC.

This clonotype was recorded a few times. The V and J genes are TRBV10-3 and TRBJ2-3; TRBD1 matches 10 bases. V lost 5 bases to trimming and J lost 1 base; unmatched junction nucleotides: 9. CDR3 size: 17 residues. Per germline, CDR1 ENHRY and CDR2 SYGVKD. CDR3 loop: CAISPGQGPSGTDTQYF. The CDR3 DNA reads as TGTGCCATCAGTCCGGGACAGGGGCCTTCTGGCACAGATACGCAGTATTTT.

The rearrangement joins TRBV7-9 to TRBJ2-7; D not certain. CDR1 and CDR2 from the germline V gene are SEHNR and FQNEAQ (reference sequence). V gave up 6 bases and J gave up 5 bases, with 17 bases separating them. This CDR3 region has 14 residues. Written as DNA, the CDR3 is TGTGCCAGCAGTCCCGGGTCGGACCCCAACGAGCAGTACTTC. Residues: CASSPGSDPNEQYF.

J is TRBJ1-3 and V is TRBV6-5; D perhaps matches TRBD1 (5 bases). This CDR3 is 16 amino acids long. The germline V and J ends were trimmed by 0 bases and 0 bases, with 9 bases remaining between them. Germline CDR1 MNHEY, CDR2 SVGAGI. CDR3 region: CASSYSGDFSGNTIYF. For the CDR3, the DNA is TGTGCCAGCAGTTACTCAGGGGACTTCTCTGGAAACACCATATATTTT.

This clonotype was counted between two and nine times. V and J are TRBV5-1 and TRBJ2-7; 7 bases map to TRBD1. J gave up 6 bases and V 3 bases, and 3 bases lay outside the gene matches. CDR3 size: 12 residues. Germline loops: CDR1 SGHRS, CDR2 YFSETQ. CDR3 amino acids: CASSSTGFEQYF. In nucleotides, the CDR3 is TGCGCCAGCAGCTCGACAGGGTTCGAGCAGTACTTC.

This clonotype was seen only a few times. CDR3 in amino acids: CASSLGAEGNEQFF. DNA for the CDR3: TGCGCCAGCAGCTTGGGTGCGGAGGGAAATGAGCAGTTCTTC. The chain couples TRBV5-1 to TRBJ2-1, with D tentatively TRBD2 (6 bases). Germline CDR1 and CDR2: SGHRS and YFSETQ. The CDR3 consists of 14 residues. V was shortened by 0 bases and J by 7 bases, with 11 bases between the two germline ends.

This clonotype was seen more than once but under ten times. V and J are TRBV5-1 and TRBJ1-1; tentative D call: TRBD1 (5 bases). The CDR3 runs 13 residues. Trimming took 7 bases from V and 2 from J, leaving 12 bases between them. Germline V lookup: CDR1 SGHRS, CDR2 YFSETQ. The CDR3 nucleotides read TGCGCCAGCGGTAATGGGGGAAACACTGAAGCTTTCTTT. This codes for CASGNGGNTEAFF.

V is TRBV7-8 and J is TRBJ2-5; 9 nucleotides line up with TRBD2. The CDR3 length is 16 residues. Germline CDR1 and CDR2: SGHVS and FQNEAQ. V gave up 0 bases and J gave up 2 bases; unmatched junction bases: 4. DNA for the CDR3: TGTGCCAGCAGCTTAGCCGAACTAGCGGGTCAAGAGACCCAGTACTTC. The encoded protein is CASSLAELAGQETQYF.

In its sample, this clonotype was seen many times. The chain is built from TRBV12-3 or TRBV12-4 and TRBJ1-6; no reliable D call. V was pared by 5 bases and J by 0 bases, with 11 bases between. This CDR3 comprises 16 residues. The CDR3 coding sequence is TGTGCCAGCAGTCTCGTCTACAGCTCCTATAATTCACCCCTCCACTTT. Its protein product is CASSLVYSSYNSPLHF.

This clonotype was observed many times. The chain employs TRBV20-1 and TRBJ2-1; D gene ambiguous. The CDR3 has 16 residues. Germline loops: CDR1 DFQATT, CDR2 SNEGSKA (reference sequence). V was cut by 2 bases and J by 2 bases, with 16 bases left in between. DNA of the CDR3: TGCAGTGCTAGAAGGGTGAGGTCGGAGCCCTACAATGAGCAGTTCTTC. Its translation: CSARRVRSEPYNEQFF.

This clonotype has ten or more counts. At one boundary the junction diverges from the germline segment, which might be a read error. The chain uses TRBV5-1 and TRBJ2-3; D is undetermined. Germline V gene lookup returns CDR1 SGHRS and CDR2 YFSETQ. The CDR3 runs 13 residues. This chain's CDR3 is CASSLVLGDTQYF. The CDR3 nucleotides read TGTGCCAGCAGCTTAGTTCTGGGAGATACGCAGTATTTT.

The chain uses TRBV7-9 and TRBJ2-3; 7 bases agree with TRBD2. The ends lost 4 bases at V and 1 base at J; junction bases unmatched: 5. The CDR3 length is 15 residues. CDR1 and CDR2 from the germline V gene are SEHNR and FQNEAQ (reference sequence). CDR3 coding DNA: TGTGCCAGCAGCTCGACTAGCTACCGCACAGATACGCAGTATTTT. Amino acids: CASSSTSYRTDTQYF.

DNA of the CDR3: TGTGCCAGCAGCAACAGGGGAACGGTGAATTCACCCCTCCACTTT. It is translated as CASSNRGTVNSPLHF. The rearrangement uses TRBV11-2 and TRBJ1-6, with 7 bases lining up with TRBD1. After removal of 5 bases from V and 7 bases from J, the junction contained 8 bases not matched to a gene. CDR1 is SGHAT and CDR2 is FQNNGV in the germline V gene. The length of the CDR3 is 15 residues. The entire variable domain, with the rest obtained from reference TRBV11-2 and TRBJ1-6, is as follows: EAGVAQSPRYKIIEKRQSVAFWCNPISGHATLYWYQQILGQGPKLLIQFQNNGVVDDSQLPKDRFSAERLKGVDSTLKIQPAKLEDSAVYLCASSNRGTVNSPLHFGNGTRLTVT.

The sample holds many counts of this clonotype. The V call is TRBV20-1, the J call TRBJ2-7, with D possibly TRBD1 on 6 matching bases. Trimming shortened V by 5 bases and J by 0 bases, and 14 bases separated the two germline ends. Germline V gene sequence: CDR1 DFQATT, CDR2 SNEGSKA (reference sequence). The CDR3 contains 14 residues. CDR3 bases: TGCAGTGCTTTATTCCGGGACAACTCCTACGAGCAGTACTTC. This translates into CSALFRDNSYEQYF.

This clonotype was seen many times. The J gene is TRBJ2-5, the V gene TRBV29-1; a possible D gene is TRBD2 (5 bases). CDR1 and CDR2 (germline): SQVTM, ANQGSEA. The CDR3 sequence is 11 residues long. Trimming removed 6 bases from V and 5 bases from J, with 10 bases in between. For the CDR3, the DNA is TGCAGCGTACTAGTAGGGGAGACCCAGTACTTC. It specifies CSVLVGETQYF. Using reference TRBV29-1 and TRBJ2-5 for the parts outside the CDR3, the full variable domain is SAVISQKPSRDICQRGTSLTIQCQVDSQVTMMFWYRQQPGQSLTLIATANQGSEATYESGFVIDKFPISRPNLTFSTLTVSNMSPEDSSIYLCSVLVGETQYFGPGTRLLVL.

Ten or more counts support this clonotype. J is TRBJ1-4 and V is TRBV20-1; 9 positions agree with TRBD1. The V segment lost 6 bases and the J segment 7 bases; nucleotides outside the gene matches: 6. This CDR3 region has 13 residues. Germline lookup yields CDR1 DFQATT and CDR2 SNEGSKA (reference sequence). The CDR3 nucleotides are TGCAGTGCCTTACAGGGGGCGAGTGAAAAACTGTTTTTT. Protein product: CSALQGASEKLFF.

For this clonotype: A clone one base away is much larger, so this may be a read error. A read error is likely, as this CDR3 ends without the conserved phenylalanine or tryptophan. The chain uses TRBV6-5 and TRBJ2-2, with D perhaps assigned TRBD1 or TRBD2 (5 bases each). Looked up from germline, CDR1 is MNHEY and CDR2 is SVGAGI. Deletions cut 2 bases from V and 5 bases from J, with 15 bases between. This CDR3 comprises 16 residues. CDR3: CASSYLNRRGTGELFS. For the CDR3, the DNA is TGTGCCAGCAGTTACCTTAACAGGAGAGGGACCGGGGAGCTGTTTTCT.

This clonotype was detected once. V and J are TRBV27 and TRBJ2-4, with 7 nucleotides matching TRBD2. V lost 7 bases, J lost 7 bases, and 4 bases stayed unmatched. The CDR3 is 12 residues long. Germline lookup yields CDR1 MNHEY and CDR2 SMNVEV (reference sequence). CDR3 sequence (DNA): TGTGCCAGCATTGGGGGGGAGAACATTCAGTACTTC. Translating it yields CASIGGENIQYF.

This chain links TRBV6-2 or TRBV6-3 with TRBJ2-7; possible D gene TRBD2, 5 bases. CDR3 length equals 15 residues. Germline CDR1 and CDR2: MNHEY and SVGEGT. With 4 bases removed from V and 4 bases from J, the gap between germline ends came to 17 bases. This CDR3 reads CASSFQEGMLYEQYF. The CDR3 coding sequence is TGTGCCAGCAGTTTTCAAGAGGGTATGCTATACGAGCAGTACTTC.

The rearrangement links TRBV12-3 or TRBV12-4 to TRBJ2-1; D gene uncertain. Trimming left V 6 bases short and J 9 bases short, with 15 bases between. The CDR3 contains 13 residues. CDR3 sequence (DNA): TGTGCCAGCAGGGTCCCCCCTCTGAGTGAGCAGTTCTTC. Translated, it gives CASRVPPLSEQFF.

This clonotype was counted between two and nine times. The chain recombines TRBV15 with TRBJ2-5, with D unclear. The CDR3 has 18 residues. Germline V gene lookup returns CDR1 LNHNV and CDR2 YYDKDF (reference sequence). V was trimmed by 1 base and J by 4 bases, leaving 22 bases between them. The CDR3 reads CATSRAETVQFGLETQYF. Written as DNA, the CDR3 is TGTGCCACCAGCAGAGCCGAGACGGTGCAGTTTGGATTAGAGACCCAGTACTTC.

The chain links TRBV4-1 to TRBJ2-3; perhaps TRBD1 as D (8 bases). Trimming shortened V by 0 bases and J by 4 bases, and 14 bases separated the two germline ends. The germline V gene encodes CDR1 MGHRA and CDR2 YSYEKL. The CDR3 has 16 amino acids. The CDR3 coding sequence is TGCGCCAGCAGCCAAGATGGACAGGGAGGGTCAGATACGCAGTATTTT. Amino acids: CASSQDGQGGSDTQYF.

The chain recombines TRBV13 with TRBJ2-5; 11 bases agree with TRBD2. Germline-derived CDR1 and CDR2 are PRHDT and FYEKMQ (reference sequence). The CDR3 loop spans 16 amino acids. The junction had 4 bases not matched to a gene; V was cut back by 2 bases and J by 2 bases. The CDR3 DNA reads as TGTGCCAGCAGCTTACGACTAGCGGGGAGACAAGAGACCCAGTACTTC. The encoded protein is CASSLRLAGRQETQYF.

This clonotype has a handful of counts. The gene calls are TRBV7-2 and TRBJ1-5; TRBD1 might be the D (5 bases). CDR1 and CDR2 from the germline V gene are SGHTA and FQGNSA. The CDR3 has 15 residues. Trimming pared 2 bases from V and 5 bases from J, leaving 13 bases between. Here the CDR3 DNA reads TGTGCCAGCAGCTTAAGGCCAGGGCGGGATCAGCCCCAGCATTTT. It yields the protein CASSLRPGRDQPQHF.

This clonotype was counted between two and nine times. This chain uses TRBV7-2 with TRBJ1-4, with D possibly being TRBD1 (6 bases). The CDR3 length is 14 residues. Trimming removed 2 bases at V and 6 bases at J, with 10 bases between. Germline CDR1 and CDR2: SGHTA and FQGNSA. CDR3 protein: CASSLKGGHEKLFF. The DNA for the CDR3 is TGTGCCAGCAGCTTAAAGGGGGGCCATGAAAAACTGTTTTTT.

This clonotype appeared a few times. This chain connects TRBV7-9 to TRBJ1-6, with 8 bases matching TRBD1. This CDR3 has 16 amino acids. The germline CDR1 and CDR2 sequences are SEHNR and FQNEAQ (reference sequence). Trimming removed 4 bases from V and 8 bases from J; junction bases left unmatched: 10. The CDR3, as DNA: TGTGCCAGCAGCTCCCGGACAGGGTATCAGGATTCACCCCTCCACTTT. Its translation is CASSSRTGYQDSPLHF.

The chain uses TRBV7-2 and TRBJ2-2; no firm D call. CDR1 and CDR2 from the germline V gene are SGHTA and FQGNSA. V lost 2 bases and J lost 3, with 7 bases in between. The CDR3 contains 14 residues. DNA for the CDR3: TGTGCCAGCAGCTTAAGGCGGTACACCGGGGAGCTGTTTTTT. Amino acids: CASSLRRYTGELFF.

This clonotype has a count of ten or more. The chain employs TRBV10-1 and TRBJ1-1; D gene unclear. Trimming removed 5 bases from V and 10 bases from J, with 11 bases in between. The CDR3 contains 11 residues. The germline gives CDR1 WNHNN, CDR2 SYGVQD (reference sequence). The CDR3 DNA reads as TGCGCCAGCAGTACCGGGTCCTTAGCTTTCTTT. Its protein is CASSTGSLAFF.

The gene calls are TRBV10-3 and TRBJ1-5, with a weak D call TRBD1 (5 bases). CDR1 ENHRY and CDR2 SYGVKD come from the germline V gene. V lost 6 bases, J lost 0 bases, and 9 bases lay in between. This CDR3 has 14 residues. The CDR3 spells CAIRGDGSNQPQHF. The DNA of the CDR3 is TGTGCCATCAGGGGGGACGGTAGCAATCAGCCCCAGCATTTT.